This entry is about one T cell receptor (beta chain). The entry originates in a study of blood T cell repertoires in COVID-19. On the study more broadly: The cDNA or gDNA used as material had been derived from T cells, B-cell-depleted T cells, or PBMCs.

Produced via immunoSEQ multiplex PCR; TCRdb's table is partial and in-frame only. The table lists 130,000 or so clones, about 74% of them singletons. CDR1 is SGHTA, CDR2 FQGNSA, per germline. This CDR3 spans 15 amino acids. Trimming took off 1 base at V and 6 bases at J, with 15 bases between the two ends. What was sequenced was peripheral blood. The sequence came from a human donor in a cohort sampled during active COVID-19. V gene TRBV7-2 combines with J gene TRBJ1-1; D is unclear. In DNA form, the CDR3 reads TGTGCCAGCAGCTTAGAGGTTCAGGCCCCGGCTGAAGCTTTCTTT. Translating it yields CASSLEVQAPAEAFF.